These T cell receptor beta chains were read from a single sample in a study of T cell repertoires in cytomegalovirus infection. TCRdb processed the reads anew with MiXCR; each CDR3 protein has one entry. The table shows roughly 110,000 distinct CDR3 sequences, with 9.5% to 13% occurring only once. Their antigen targets remain unknown. The sequencing sample was made of PBMCs, sequenced either directly or after in vitro stimulation (not recorded which). The receptors come from a human donor in good health (CMV status not recorded). Some clones in this sample may be carry-over from other donors' samples. CDR3s include the opening cysteine and the closing phenylalanine or tryptophan. A D gene is named only where the DNA matches it firmly. Clone size is shown for a subset of rows, as once, few, many or a class of expanded clone.

V	J	length	D	size	CDR3	DNA
TRBV28	TRBJ2-5	12	TRBD1	NA	CACSGQQETQYF	TGTGCCTGTTCGGGACAGCAGGAGACCCAGTACTTC
TRBV7-9	TRBJ1-1	13	NA	few	CASSLGPGSGAFF	TGTGCCAGCAGCTTAGGTCCGGGATCAGGAGCTTTCTTT
TRBV28	TRBJ1-2	16	NA	many	CASRSGLGEANYGYTF	TGTGCCAGCAGGTCAGGGCTGGGGGAAGCTAACTATGGCTACACCTTC
TRBV12-3/TRBV12-4	TRBJ2-5	15	TRBD2	few	CASSFDSGYQETQYF	TGTGCCAGCAGTTTTGATAGCGGGTACCAAGAGACCCAGTACTTC
TRBV6-2/TRBV6-3	TRBJ2-7	14	TRBD2	many	CASSTGTRSYEQYF	TGTGCCAGCAGCACCGGGACTAGATCCTACGAGCAGTACTTC
TRBV15	TRBJ2-3	16	TRBD2	many	CATSRGTSGSTDTQYF	TGTGCCACCAGCAGAGGGACTAGCGGAAGCACAGATACGCAGTATTTT
TRBV19	TRBJ1-3	16	TRBD1	NA	CASSTGTGDSGNTIYF	TGTGCCAGTAGTACCGGGACAGGGGATTCTGGAAACACCATATATTTT
TRBV19	TRBJ1-1	15	NA	many	CASSILGSMNTEAFF	TGTGCCAGTAGTATACTTGGCAGCATGAACACTGAAGCTTTCTTT
TRBV15	TRBJ2-5	14	NA	NA	CATSRDRGAETQYF	TGTGCCACCAGCAGAGATCGCGGGGCTGAGACCCAGTACTTC
TRBV28	TRBJ1-1	12	NA	few	CASSLMGTEAFF	TGTGCCAGCAGTTTAATGGGCACTGAAGCTTTCTTT
TRBV5-4	TRBJ2-1	14	NA	few	CASSLDAIRNEQFF	TGTGCCAGCAGCTTGGATGCCATCCGCAATGAGCAGTTCTTC
TRBV6-5	TRBJ1-6	13	TRBD1	NA	CASSDRASPPLHF	TGTGCCAGCAGCGACAGGGCTTCGCCACCCCTCCACTTT
TRBV6-1	TRBJ1-1	16	TRBD1	many	CASSDWTGSLNTEAFF	TGTGCCAGCAGTGACTGGACAGGCTCCCTGAACACTGAAGCTTTCTTT
TRBV28	TRBJ1-2	15	NA	few	CASSLPRSVNYGYTF	TGTGCCAGCAGTCTACCGCGGTCAGTAAACTATGGCTACACCTTC
TRBV10-2	TRBJ1-2	14	TRBD1	many	CATSSTGGGSGYTF	TGCGCCACCTCTAGCACAGGGGGCGGGAGTGGCTACACCTTC
TRBV7-6	TRBJ2-3	14	NA	few	CASSPEGDSDTQYF	TGTGCCAGCAGCCCTGAGGGGGACTCAGATACGCAGTATTTT
TRBV27	TRBJ2-3	16	NA	NA	CASSYYAGRGTDTQYF	TGTGCCAGCAGCTACTACGCCGGGAGAGGGACAGATACGCAGTATTTT
TRBV20-1	TRBJ1-2	15	TRBD1	NA	CSALNRDRGFYGYTF	TGCAGTGCTTTAAACCGGGACAGGGGTTTTTATGGCTACACCTTC
TRBV19	TRBJ2-7	14	NA	once	CASSIGGGDNEQYF	TGTGCCAGTAGTATTGGGGGGGGGGACAATGAGCAGTACTTC
TRBV7-8	TRBJ1-1	16	NA	many	CASSLNPTGLRTEAFF	TGTGCCAGCAGTTTAAACCCGACCGGTCTAAGGACTGAAGCTTTCTTT
TRBV7-9	TRBJ2-5	17	TRBD2	many	CASRAPLSGTVVETQYF	TGTGCCAGCCGGGCGCCTTTGAGCGGGACGGTGGTGGAGACCCAGTACTTC
TRBV5-5	TRBJ2-1	15	TRBD1	few	CASSFRDRGVNEQFF	TGTGCCAGCAGCTTCAGAGACAGGGGGGTCAATGAGCAGTTCTTC
TRBV25-1	TRBJ2-5	20	TRBD2	many	CASSEWHQRTGTSGRRTQYF	TGTGCCAGCAGTGAATGGCACCAGAGAACCGGGACTAGCGGTCGACGGACCCAGTACTTC
TRBV27	TRBJ2-7	14	NA	few	CASREIASPYEQYF	TGTGCCAGCAGGGAAATAGCGAGCCCCTACGAGCAGTACTTC
TRBV7-3	TRBJ2-2	16	TRBD1	few	CASSPAAGGGTGELFF	TGTGCCAGCAGCCCGGCCGCAGGGGGCGGCACCGGGGAGCTGTTTTTT
TRBV28	TRBJ2-7	15	TRBD1	NA	CASSPAGQEAYEQYF	TGTGCCAGCAGCCCCGCGGGACAGGAGGCCTACGAGCAGTACTTC
TRBV19	TRBJ2-2	14	NA	many	CASSHRDATGELFF	TGTGCCAGTAGTCACAGGGATGCCACCGGGGAGCTGTTTTTT
TRBV25-1	TRBJ2-3	15	NA	many	CASSELGEVTDTQYF	TGTGCCAGCAGTGAACTCGGGGAAGTGACAGATACGCAGTATTTT
TRBV19	TRBJ1-2	15	NA	few	CASTGSWQQNYGYTF	TGTGCCAGTACCGGGTCGTGGCAGCAGAACTATGGCTACACCTTC
TRBV5-4	TRBJ2-5	16	TRBD1	many	CASSSSDRGHGETQYF	TGTGCCAGCAGCTCCTCGGACAGGGGGCACGGAGAGACCCAGTACTTC
TRBV7-2	TRBJ2-3	16	TRBD2	many	CASSLSGGRTSDTQYF	TGTGCCAGCAGCTTAAGCGGCGGGAGGACTTCAGATACGCAGTATTTT
TRBV19	TRBJ2-2	16	NA	NA	CASSIFASAGTGELFF	TGTGCCAGTAGTATCTTCGCTAGCGCGGGCACCGGGGAGCTGTTTTTT
TRBV20-1	TRBJ2-7	13	NA	NA	CSRLGLSHYEQYF	TGCAGTCGTTTGGGACTTTCCCACTACGAGCAGTACTTC
TRBV5-3	TRBJ2-3	16	TRBD2	few	CASSLTSGRMWDTQYF	TGTGCCAGCAGCTTGACTAGCGGGAGAATGTGGGATACGCAGTATTTT
TRBV7-2	TRBJ2-2	15	TRBD1	many	CASSRGQGRGGELFF	TGTGCCAGCAGCCGCGGACAGGGGAGGGGCGGGGAGCTGTTTTTT
TRBV11-2	TRBJ2-3	16	NA	many	CASSPSLASGTDTQYF	TGTGCCAGCAGCCCATCCCTGGCTAGCGGCACAGATACGCAGTATTTT
TRBV29-1	TRBJ2-1	15	TRBD2	NA	CSVVLAVISYNEQFF	TGCAGCGTTGTCCTAGCGGTGATATCCTACAATGAGCAGTTCTTC
TRBV4-1	TRBJ2-7	15	NA	few	CASSQLGQKKYEQYF	TGCGCCAGCAGCCAACTCGGACAGAAAAAATACGAGCAGTACTTC
TRBV28	TRBJ2-6	16	NA	NA	CASSLRVGTGANVLTF	TGTGCCAGCAGTCTTAGGGTGGGGACTGGGGCCAACGTCCTGACTTTC
TRBV27	TRBJ1-5	15	TRBD1	NA	CASRGTGVSNQPQHF	TGTGCCAGCAGAGGGACAGGGGTCAGCAATCAGCCCCAGCATTTT
TRBV11-1	TRBJ2-5	15	NA	many	CASSPRFTSKETQYF	TGTGCCAGCAGCCCGCGGTTTACTAGTAAGGAGACCCAGTACTTC
TRBV6-2/TRBV6-3	TRBJ1-5	12	TRBD1	few	CASSGQGGPQHF	TGTGCCAGCAGTGGACAGGGTGGGCCCCAGCATTTT
TRBV6-1	TRBJ2-4	15	TRBD1	few	CASSRDRGLQNIQYF	TGTGCCAGCAGCCGGGACAGGGGACTTCAAAACATTCAGTACTTC
TRBV7-7	TRBJ2-3	15	NA	many	CASSLGDSSTDTQYF	TGTGCCAGCAGCTTAGGGGATTCTAGCACAGATACGCAGTATTTT
TRBV7-9	TRBJ2-3	17	NA	few	CASSLEGLIPGPDTQYF	TGTGCCAGCAGCTTAGAGGGCTTGATACCTGGGCCAGATACGCAGTATTTT
TRBV11-2	TRBJ1-3	14	NA	few	CASTRGGSGNTIYF	TGTGCCAGCACCCGGGGGGGATCCGGAAACACCATATATTTT
TRBV7-6	TRBJ1-5	13	NA	few	CASSNREGQPQHF	TGTGCCAGCAGCAACAGGGAGGGTCAGCCCCAGCATTTT
TRBV11-2	TRBJ1-2	15	TRBD1	few	CASSLGYRGHYGYTF	TGTGCCAGCAGCTTAGGTTACAGGGGGCACTATGGCTACACCTTC
TRBV11-2	TRBJ2-3	16	NA	few	CASSLEGGLSTDTQYF	TGTGCCAGCAGCTTAGAGGGGGGCTTGAGCACAGATACGCAGTATTTT
TRBV7-2	TRBJ1-2	12	NA	many	CASSPRTYGYTF	TGTGCCAGCAGCCCACGGACTTATGGCTACACCTTC
TRBV5-1	TRBJ1-4	14	TRBD1	many	CASSFRDRNEKLFF	TGCGCCAGCAGCTTCCGGGACAGAAATGAAAAACTGTTTTTT
TRBV12-3/TRBV12-4	TRBJ1-1	15	NA	many	CASTNRDDMNTEAFF	TGTGCCAGCACCAACAGGGACGATATGAACACTGAAGCTTTCTTT
TRBV18	TRBJ1-5	13	NA	few	CASSPGDNQPQHF	TGTGCCAGCTCGCCGGGCGACAATCAGCCCCAGCATTTT
TRBV12-3/TRBV12-4	TRBJ2-3	14	NA	NA	CASSIGTPTDTQYF	TGTGCCAGCAGCATCGGGACTCCTACAGATACGCAGTATTTT